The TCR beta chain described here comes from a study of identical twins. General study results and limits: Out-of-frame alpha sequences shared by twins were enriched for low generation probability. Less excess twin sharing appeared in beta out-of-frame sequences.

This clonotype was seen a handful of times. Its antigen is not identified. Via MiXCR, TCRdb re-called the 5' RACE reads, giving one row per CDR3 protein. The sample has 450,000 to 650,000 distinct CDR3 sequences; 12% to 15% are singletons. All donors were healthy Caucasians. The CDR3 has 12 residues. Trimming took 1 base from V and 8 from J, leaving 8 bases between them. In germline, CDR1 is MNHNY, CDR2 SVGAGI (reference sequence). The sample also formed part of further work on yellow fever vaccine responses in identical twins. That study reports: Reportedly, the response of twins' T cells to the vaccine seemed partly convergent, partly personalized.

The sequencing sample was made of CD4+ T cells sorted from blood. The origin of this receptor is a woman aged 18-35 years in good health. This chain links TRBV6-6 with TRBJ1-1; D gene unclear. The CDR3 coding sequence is TGTGCCAGCAGTTACTTAGCCGAGGAAGCTTTCTTT. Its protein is CASSYLAEEAFF.